This TCR beta chain was captured by sequencing in a study of early T cells in non-severe SARS-CoV-2 infection. This clonotype was seen only a few times. The V and J ends lost 8 bases and 1 base respectively, with 8 bases between them. CDR1 is MNHEY, CDR2 SVGEGT, per germline. The CDR3 runs to 12 residues. A single record per CDR3 protein comes from TCRdb applying MiXCR to the 5' RACE reads. The sample lists 25,000 to 35,000 distinct CDR3 sequences; around 6% were seen once. The sequence was obtained from an adult who was a healthcare worker with PCR-confirmed SARS-CoV-2 infection or an uninfected control (not recorded which). The chain employs TRBV6-2 or TRBV6-3 and TRBJ1-1, with D hard to call. The sequenced sample was whole blood, obtained at baseline. CDR3 protein: CASFGQNTEAFF. The CDR3 DNA sequence: TGTGCCAGCTTCGGGCAGAACACTGAAGCTTTCTTT.